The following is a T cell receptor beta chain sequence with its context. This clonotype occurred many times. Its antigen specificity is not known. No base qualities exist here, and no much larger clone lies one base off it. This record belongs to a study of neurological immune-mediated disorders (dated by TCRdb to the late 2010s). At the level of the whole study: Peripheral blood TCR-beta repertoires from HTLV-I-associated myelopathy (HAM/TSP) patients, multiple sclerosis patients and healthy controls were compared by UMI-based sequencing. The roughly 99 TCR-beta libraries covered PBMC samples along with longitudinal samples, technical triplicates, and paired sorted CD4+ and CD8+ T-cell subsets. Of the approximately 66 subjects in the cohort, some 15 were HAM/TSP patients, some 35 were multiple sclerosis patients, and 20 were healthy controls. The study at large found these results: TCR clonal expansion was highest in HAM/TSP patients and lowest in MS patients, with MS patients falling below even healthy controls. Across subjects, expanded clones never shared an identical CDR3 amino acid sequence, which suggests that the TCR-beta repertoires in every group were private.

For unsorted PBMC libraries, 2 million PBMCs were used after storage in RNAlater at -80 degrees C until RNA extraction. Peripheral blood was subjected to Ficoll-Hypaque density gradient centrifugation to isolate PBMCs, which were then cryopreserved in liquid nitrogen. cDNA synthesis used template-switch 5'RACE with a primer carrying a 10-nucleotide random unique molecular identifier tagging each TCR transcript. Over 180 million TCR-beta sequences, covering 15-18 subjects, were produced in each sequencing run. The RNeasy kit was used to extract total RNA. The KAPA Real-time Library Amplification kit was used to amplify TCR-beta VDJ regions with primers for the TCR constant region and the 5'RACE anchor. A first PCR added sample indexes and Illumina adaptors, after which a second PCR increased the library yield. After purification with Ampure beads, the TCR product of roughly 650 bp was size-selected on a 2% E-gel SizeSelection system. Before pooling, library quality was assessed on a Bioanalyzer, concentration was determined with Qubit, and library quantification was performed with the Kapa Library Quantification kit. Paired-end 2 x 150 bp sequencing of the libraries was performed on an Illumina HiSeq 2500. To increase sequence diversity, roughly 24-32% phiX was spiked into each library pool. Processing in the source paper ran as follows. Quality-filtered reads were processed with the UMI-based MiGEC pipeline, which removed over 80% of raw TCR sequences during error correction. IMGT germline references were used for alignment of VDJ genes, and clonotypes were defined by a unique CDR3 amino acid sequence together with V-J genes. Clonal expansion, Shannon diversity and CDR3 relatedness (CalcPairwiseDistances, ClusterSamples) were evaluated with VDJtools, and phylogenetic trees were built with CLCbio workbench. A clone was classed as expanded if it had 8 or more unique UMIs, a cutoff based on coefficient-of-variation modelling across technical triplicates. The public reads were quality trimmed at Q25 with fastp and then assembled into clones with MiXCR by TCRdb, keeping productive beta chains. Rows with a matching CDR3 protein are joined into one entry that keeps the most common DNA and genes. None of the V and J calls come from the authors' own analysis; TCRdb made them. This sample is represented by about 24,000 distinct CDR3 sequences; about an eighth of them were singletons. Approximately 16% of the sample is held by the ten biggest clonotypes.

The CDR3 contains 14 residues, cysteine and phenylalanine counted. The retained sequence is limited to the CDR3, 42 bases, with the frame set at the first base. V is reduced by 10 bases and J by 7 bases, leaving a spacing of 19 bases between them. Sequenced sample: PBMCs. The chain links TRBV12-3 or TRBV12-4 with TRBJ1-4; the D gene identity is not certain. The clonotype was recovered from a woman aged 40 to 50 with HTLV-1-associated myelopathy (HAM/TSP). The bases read TGTGCCACAGATGGAGTCCCCGTGGGTGAAAAACTGTTTTTT. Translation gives CATDGVPVGEKLFF.